This T cell receptor (beta chain) originates from a study of cytomegalovirus exposure and HLA in healthy donors. It was the approximately 110-subject validation cohort, separate from the approximately 700-subject first cohort, to which the donors belonged. The assay was immunoSEQ multiplex PCR, and TCRdb's table has in-frame clones only and misses some. Among about 73,000 clones listed, 85% to 90% were seen once. Study-level findings and limits: 150 or so TCR beta chains were listed as cytomegalovirus-associated. Accounts indicate the classifier identified cytomegalovirus status with strong specificity and sensitivity.

A few counts support this clone. Its cognate antigen is unknown. Sequenced input: PBMCs. This clonotype was sampled from a woman aged 18-29 years in good health and CMV-seropositive.

Here the CDR3 DNA reads TGTGCCAGCAGCACGGGACAGGGTTACGAGCAGTACTTC. Translating it yields CASSTGQGYEQYF. The chain combines TRBV7-9 with TRBJ2-7, with TRBD1 matching over 9 bases. J lost 4 bases, V lost 5 bases, and 3 bases had no gene match. This CDR3 spans 13 amino acids. CDR1 and CDR2 from the germline V gene are SEHNR and FQNEAQ (reference sequence).